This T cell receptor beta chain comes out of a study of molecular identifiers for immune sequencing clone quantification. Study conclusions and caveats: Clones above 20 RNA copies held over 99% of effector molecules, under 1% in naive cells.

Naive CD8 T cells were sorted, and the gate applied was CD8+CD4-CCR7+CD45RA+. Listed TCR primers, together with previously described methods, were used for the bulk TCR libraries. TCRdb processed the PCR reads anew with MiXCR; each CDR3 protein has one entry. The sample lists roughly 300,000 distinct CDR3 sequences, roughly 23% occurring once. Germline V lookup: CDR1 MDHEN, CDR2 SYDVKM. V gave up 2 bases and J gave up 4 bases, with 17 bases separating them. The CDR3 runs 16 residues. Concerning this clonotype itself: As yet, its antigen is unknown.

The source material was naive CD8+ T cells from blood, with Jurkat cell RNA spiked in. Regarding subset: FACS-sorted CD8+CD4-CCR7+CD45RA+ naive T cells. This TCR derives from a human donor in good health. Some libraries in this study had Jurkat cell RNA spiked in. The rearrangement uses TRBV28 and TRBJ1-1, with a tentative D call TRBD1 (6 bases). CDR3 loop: CASSLHPGAIGTEAFF. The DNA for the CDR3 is TGTGCCAGCAGTTTACATCCGGGGGCGATCGGCACTGAAGCTTTCTTT.